The next 22 T cell receptor beta chains were all read from a single sample in a study of patients and donors after allogeneic stem cell transplantation. TCRdb re-analysed the RT-PCR reads in MiXCR, keeping a single row per CDR3 protein. This table holds some 92,000 distinct CDR3 sequences, around 48% found once. Input material: blood, either unsorted or a sorted T cell fraction (not recorded which). Receptors were obtained from a human donor who was either an allogeneic HSCT recipient or a stem cell or donor lymphocyte infusion donor (not recorded which). It is not recorded whose cells these are; they may come from a transplant donor.

This clonotype was counted between two and nine times. The V gene is TRBV29-1, the J gene TRBJ1-1, with D possibly matching TRBD1 (6 bases). The V end lost 4 bases, the J end lost 0 bases, and 12 bases lay between the germline ends. This CDR3 region has 14 residues. Germline V lookup: CDR1 SQVTM, CDR2 ANQGSEA. The CDR3 bases are TGCAGCGTTGCTGACAGGAGATTGAACACTGAAGCTTTCTTT. Translated, it gives CSVADRRLNTEAFF.

In its sample, this clonotype was seen a few times. This chain links TRBV20-1 with TRBJ1-5; D uncertain. Per germline, CDR1 DFQATT and CDR2 SNEGSKA (reference sequence). The ends were cut back, 0 bases at V and 11 bases at J, with 17 bases in the middle. This CDR3 is 14 amino acids long. The CDR3 bases are TGCAGTGCTAGAGATGTACGGACGGGGAGGGCCCAGCATTTT. It yields the protein CSARDVRTGRAQHF.

This clonotype was counted between two and nine times. The rearrangement uses TRBV20-1 and TRBJ1-2; D gene uncertain. Trimming shortened V by 5 bases and J by 8 bases, and 18 bases separated the two germline ends. The CDR3 covers 13 residues. The germline V gene has CDR1 DFQATT and CDR2 SNEGSKA (reference sequence). CDR3 region: CSALIGPFSGYTF. The CDR3 coding sequence is TGCAGTGCTTTAATCGGACCGTTCAGCGGCTACACCTTC.

V gene TRBV7-8 combines with J gene TRBJ2-2; TRBD2 matches at 11 bases. This CDR3 has 14 amino acids. V trimming: 8 bases; J trimming: 7 bases; junction bases outside the gene matches: 6. CDR1 is SGHVS, CDR2 FQNEAQ, per germline. For the CDR3, the DNA is TGTGCCAGCCCACTAGCGGGAGAAGTCGGGGAGCTGTTTTTT. It yields the protein CASPLAGEVGELFF. Drawing the rest from reference TRBV7-8 and TRBJ2-2, the complete variable domain is GAGVSQSPRYKVAKRGQDVALRCDPISGHVSLFWYQQALGQGPEFLTYFQNEAQLDKSGLPSDRFFAERPEGSVSTLKIQRTQQEDSAVYLCASPLAGEVGELFFGEGSRLTVL.

The genes are TRBV5-1 and TRBJ1-1; D gene ambiguous. The CDR3 extends over 13 amino acids. Germline CDR1 SGHRS, CDR2 YFSETQ. The V and J ends lost 0 bases and 8 bases respectively, with 11 bases between them. The CDR3 reads CASSLAGVGEAFF. DNA of the CDR3: TGCGCCAGCAGCTTGGCGGGAGTCGGAGAAGCTTTCTTT. Based on the CDR3 plus reference TRBV5-1 and TRBJ1-1, the full variable domain is KAGVTQTPRYLIKTRGQQVTLSCSPISGHRSVSWYQQTPGQGLQFLFEYFSETQRNKGNFPGRFSGRQFSNSRSEMNVSTLELGDSALYLCASSLAGVGEAFFGQGTRLTVV.

The V gene is TRBV29-1, the J gene TRBJ1-1; the D gene is possibly TRBD1 (6 bases). The CDR3 spans 11 residues. The V gene lost 7 bases and the J gene lost 3 bases, with 9 bases spanning the gap. Germline lookup yields CDR1 SQVTM and CDR2 ANQGSEA. In DNA form, the CDR3 reads TGCAGCGCGGACAGTTACACTGAAGCTTTCTTT. Its protein is CSADSYTEAFF.

The chain has TRBV4-1 and TRBJ2-7, with TRBD1 matching 9 bases. The CDR3 extends over 17 amino acids. Trimming at V came to 1 base and at J to 6 bases, leaving 13 bases not matched to a gene. Germline CDR1 and CDR2: MGHRA and YSYEKL. This chain's CDR3 is CASSQAALGTGTFEQYF. The CDR3 DNA sequence: TGCGCCAGCAGCCAAGCCGCCCTCGGGACAGGGACTTTCGAGCAGTACTTC.

The chain combines TRBV10-3 with TRBJ1-2; TRBD1 matches at 7 bases. Germline assignment: CDR1 ENHRY and CDR2 SYGVKD. The CDR3 spans 15 residues. The V and J ends lost 3 bases and 4 bases, in that order; junction bases with no gene match: 8. The CDR3 bases are TGTGCCATCAGTGAAATAGGAGGACAGGCCTATGGCTACACCTTC. As protein: CAISEIGGQAYGYTF.

The rearrangement links TRBV29-1 to TRBJ2-7; D assignment may be TRBD1 or TRBD2 (5 bases each). Trimming shortened V by 4 bases and J by 1 base, and 5 bases separated the two germline ends. Germline CDR1 is SQVTM and CDR2 is ANQGSEA. This CDR3 is 11 amino acids long. The CDR3 DNA reads TGCAGCGTTGGGGGGTCCTACGAGCAGTACTTC. Protein sequence: CSVGGSYEQYF.

The gene calls are TRBV29-1 and TRBJ1-2, with D tentatively TRBD1 (5 bases). This CDR3 comprises 12 residues. V lost 4 bases, J lost 8 bases, and 14 bases lay in between. Per the germline V gene, CDR1 is SQVTM and CDR2 is ANQGSEA. The CDR3 nucleotides read TGCAGCGTTGTTTCCCGACCAGGGGGCTACACCTTC. It encodes CSVVSRPGGYTF.

This clonotype came up a few times. The chain is built from TRBV28 and TRBJ1-2, with no clear D. The CDR3 consists of 10 residues. Germline V gives CDR1 MDHEN, CDR2 SYDVKM. V was cut by 10 bases and J by 5 bases, with 8 bases left in between. The DNA of the CDR3 is TGTGCCACCTATGGATATGGCTACACCTTC. This gives the protein CATYGYGYTF.

V usage is TRBV2 and J usage is TRBJ1-4; D not resolved. CDR1 SNHLY and CDR2 FYNNEI come from the germline V gene. The CDR3 length is 11 residues. V lost 8 bases and J lost 10, with 11 bases in between. The CDR3 DNA follows: TGTGCCAGCCTGACTGGTCGAAAACTGTTTTTT. It specifies CASLTGRKLFF.

J is TRBJ1-2 and V is TRBV11-2; D remains ambiguous. Germline values: CDR1 SGHAT, CDR2 FQNNGV. V dropped 5 bases and J dropped 7 bases, with 11 bases sitting between them. The CDR3 runs to 12 residues. CDR3 in amino acids: CASSQWGAGYTF. CDR3 DNA: TGTGCCAGCAGCCAGTGGGGTGCTGGCTACACCTTC.

There are a few counts of this clonotype. The genes are TRBV5-1 and TRBJ2-7; 11 bases are shared with TRBD2. The V gene end was trimmed by 0 bases and the J gene end by 2 bases; junction bases not matched to a gene: 4. This CDR3 region has 16 residues. Germline V gene lookup returns CDR1 SGHRS and CDR2 YFSETQ. CDR3 amino acids: CASSLDSGRVTYEQYF. The CDR3 nucleotides read TGCGCCAGCAGCTTGGATAGCGGGAGGGTTACCTACGAGCAGTACTTC.

This chain uses TRBV29-1 with TRBJ1-5; the match to TRBD1 covers 7 bases. V lost 4 bases, J lost 3 bases, and 3 bases stayed unmatched. The CDR3 runs 13 residues. CDR1 and CDR2 from the germline V gene are SQVTM and ANQGSEA. The chain's CDR3 is CSVVTGFNQPQHF. The CDR3 DNA follows: TGCAGCGTTGTGACAGGGTTCAATCAGCCCCAGCATTTT.

The chain employs TRBV5-1 and TRBJ1-1; 8 bases line up with TRBD1. The CDR3 sequence is 14 residues long. Per the germline V gene, CDR1 is SGHRS and CDR2 is YFSETQ. V was clipped by 4 bases and J by 6 bases; unmatched bases: 8. CDR3 region: CASSPYSDRAEAFF. In DNA, the CDR3 is TGCGCCAGCAGCCCCTATTCGGACAGGGCTGAAGCTTTCTTT.

The V gene is TRBV20-1, the J gene TRBJ1-2; D unresolved. The CDR3 loop spans 15 amino acids. Germline assignment: CDR1 DFQATT and CDR2 SNEGSKA (reference sequence). Trimming cost V 0 bases and J 8 bases, with 19 bases left between them. The CDR3 sequence: CSARDGGRYMMGYTF. CDR3 coding DNA: TGCAGTGCTAGAGATGGTGGGCGATATATGATGGGCTACACCTTC.

The chain uses TRBV28 and TRBJ1-2; 7 bases fit TRBD1. The CDR3 covers 12 residues. The V and J ends lost 11 bases and 3 bases, in that order; junction bases with no gene match: 6. The germline CDR1 and CDR2 sequences are MDHEN and SYDVKM. Here the CDR3 DNA reads TGTGCCGGTTCTCAGGGGGACTATGGCTACACCTTC. Translated: CAGSQGDYGYTF.

This clonotype was detected only a few times. The gene calls are TRBV28 and TRBJ1-2; the D is unclear. The CDR3 extends over 13 amino acids. V lost 6 bases, J lost 0 bases, and 8 bases lay in between. Germline V gene data show CDR1 as MDHEN and CDR2 as SYDVKM. The CDR3 here is CASRASANYGYTF. The CDR3 nucleotides read TGTGCCAGCAGGGCATCCGCTAACTATGGCTACACCTTC.

This clonotype was observed a single time. This rearrangement joins TRBV30 to TRBJ2-7; D unclear. Per the germline V gene, CDR1 is GTSNPN and CDR2 is SVGIG (reference sequence). This CDR3 region has 13 residues. The V and J ends lost 1 base and 0 bases respectively, with 7 bases between them. CDR3 protein: CAWSDRVSYEQYF. CDR3 DNA sequence: TGTGCCTGGAGTGATCGGGTCTCCTACGAGCAGTACTTC.

This clonotype has a handful of counts. The J gene is TRBJ1-5, the V gene TRBV20-1, with D maybe TRBD1 (5 bases). Trimming removed 5 bases from V and 3 bases from J, with 14 bases in between. CDR3 size: 14 residues. Germline V gives CDR1 DFQATT, CDR2 SNEGSKA (reference sequence). The CDR3 loop is CSAPPDSFNQPQHF. Written as DNA, the CDR3 is TGCAGTGCTCCTCCCGACAGTTTCAATCAGCCCCAGCATTTT.

This clonotype has only a few counts. V is TRBV12-3 or TRBV12-4 and J is TRBJ1-2; TRBD1 might be the D (5 bases). The germline V and J ends were trimmed by 7 bases and 0 bases, with 12 bases remaining between them. CDR3 length equals 14 residues. CDR3 residues: CASNPTETNYGYTF. The CDR3 bases are TGTGCCAGCAATCCGACAGAAACTAACTATGGCTACACCTTC.